One and the same sample provided the 13 T cell receptor beta chains below, sequenced in a study of cytomegalovirus exposure and HLA in healthy donors. Clones were sequenced by immunoSEQ multiplex PCR, and TCRdb holds only the in-frame ones, with some missing. The sample shows around 190,000 clones, about 81% of them seen only once. Material for sequencing was PBMCs. These receptors were collected from a young woman in good health and CMV-seronegative.

The chain has TRBV6-1 and TRBJ2-6; D might be TRBD1 (6 bases). The germline V gene has CDR1 MNHNS and CDR2 SASEGT. The V end lost 4 bases, the J end lost 0 bases, and 13 bases lay between the germline ends. CDR3 length: 17 amino acids. CDR3 sequence: CASSGWDTRSGANVLTF. CDR3 coding DNA: TGTGCCAGCAGTGGTTGGGACACCCGCTCTGGGGCCAACGTCCTGACTTTC.

This clone was seen a single time. V usage is TRBV5-5 and J usage is TRBJ2-5; D not certain. In germline, CDR1 is SGHKS, CDR2 YYEKEE (reference sequence). The V and J ends lost 0 bases and 2 bases respectively, with 8 bases between them. The CDR3 is 14 amino acids. CDR3 sequence reads: CASSLGALQETQYF. The DNA for the CDR3 is TGTGCCAGCAGCTTGGGGGCACTTCAAGAGACCCAGTACTTC.

The chain links TRBV18 to TRBJ1-5, with 7 positions matching TRBD1. CDR1 KGHSH and CDR2 LQKENI come from the germline V gene. V was clipped by 1 base and J by 7 bases; unmatched bases: 10. The CDR3 extends over 16 amino acids. This chain's CDR3 is CASSPQEGASPQPQHF. The CDR3 bases are TGTGCCAGCTCACCACAGGAGGGGGCCTCCCCCCAGCCCCAGCATTTT.

The gene calls are TRBV6-5 and TRBJ2-7, with 9 bases that match TRBD1. The CDR3 is 14 amino acids. CDR1 MNHEY and CDR2 SVGAGI come from the germline V gene. Trimming at V came to 8 bases and at J to 3 bases, leaving 8 bases not matched to a gene. CDR3 residues: CASGRQGDYYEQYF. For the CDR3, the DNA is TGTGCCAGCGGAAGACAGGGGGATTACTACGAGCAGTACTTC.

This clone was seen at least ten times. The CDR3 is CASRISESYEQYF. In nucleotides, the CDR3 is TGCGCCAGCAGGATAAGTGAGTCCTACGAGCAGTACTTC. The rearrangement links TRBV5-1 to TRBJ2-7; D is unresolved. The CDR3 has 13 residues. Trimming cost V 5 bases and J 1 base, with 10 bases left between them. Germline CDR1 and CDR2: SGHRS and YFSETQ.

The chain combines TRBV10-2 with TRBJ1-2, with 8 positions matching TRBD1. The junction had 6 bases not matched to a gene; V was cut back by 7 bases and J by 5 bases. Per germline, CDR1 WSHSY and CDR2 SAAADI. The CDR3 length is 13 residues. The CDR3 bases are TGCGCCAGCACCCCGACAGGGGAGTATGGCTACACCTTC. It is translated as CASTPTGEYGYTF.

This clone was seen just once. V and J are TRBV6-1 and TRBJ1-2; no definite D call. Germline assignment: CDR1 MNHNS and CDR2 SASEGT. This CDR3 contains 13 residues. V was clipped by 3 bases and J by 3 bases, with 8 bases between them. CDR3 residues: CASSESGYYGYTF. In DNA form, the CDR3 reads TGTGCCAGCAGTGAGAGCGGATACTATGGCTACACCTTC.

The rearrangement links TRBV27 to TRBJ1-6, with TRBD1 identical over 9 bases. The trim removed 2 bases at V and 8 bases at J, leaving 4 bases unmatched. This CDR3 region has 15 residues. The germline CDR1 and CDR2 sequences are MNHEY and SMNVEV (reference sequence). This CDR3 reads CASSLRDRAHSPLHF. The CDR3 nucleotides read TGTGCCAGCAGTTTAAGGGACAGGGCGCATTCACCCCTCCACTTT.

CDR3 in DNA: TGTGCCAGCAGTGAAGCGGACTATGACACAGATACGCAGTATTTT. Translating gives CASSEADYDTDTQYF. The chain uses TRBV6-1 and TRBJ2-3, with a weak D call TRBD2 (6 bases). V dropped 0 bases and J dropped 2 bases, with 9 bases sitting between them. Germline-derived CDR1 and CDR2 are MNHNS and SASEGT. CDR3 size: 15 residues.

In regard to this clone: This may arise from a read error, as a much more abundant clone is one base away. V usage is TRBV7-3 and J usage is TRBJ1-1; 8 positions match TRBD1. Germline V gene lookup returns CDR1 SGHTA and CDR2 FQGTGA. V lost 4 bases, J lost 1 base, and 2 bases stayed unmatched. CDR3 length: 14 amino acids. CDR3 sequence reads: CASSSGTGNTEAFF. The CDR3, as DNA: TGTGCCAGCAGCTCCGGGACAGGGAACACTGAAGCTTTCTTT.

This chain links TRBV9 with TRBJ2-7; 8 bases agree with TRBD1. CDR3 length: 14 residues. The trim removed 3 bases at V and 0 bases at J, leaving 2 bases unmatched. The V gene's germline CDR1 is SGDLS and CDR2 YYNGEE. The CDR3 reads CASSATGGSYEQYF. For the CDR3, the DNA is TGTGCCAGCAGCGCTACAGGGGGCTCCTACGAGCAGTACTTC.

The J gene is TRBJ1-1, the V gene TRBV28; TRBD1 aligns across 7 bases. V was clipped by 1 base and J by 0 bases; unmatched bases: 5. Germline V CDR1 and CDR2: MDHEN, SYDVKM. The CDR3 has 16 amino acids. CDR3 protein: CASSLFAGTVNTEAFF. The CDR3 DNA sequence: TGTGCCAGCAGTTTATTCGCCGGGACAGTGAACACTGAAGCTTTCTTT.

The chain combines TRBV14 with TRBJ1-1; TRBD1 matches at 7 bases. With V trimmed by 4 bases and J by 3 bases, 8 bases remained unmatched. Per germline, CDR1 SGHDN and CDR2 FVKESK. This CDR3 comprises 15 residues. The CDR3: CASSPKTGIHTEAFF. In nucleotides, the CDR3 is TGTGCCAGCAGCCCCAAGACAGGGATTCACACTGAAGCTTTCTTT.